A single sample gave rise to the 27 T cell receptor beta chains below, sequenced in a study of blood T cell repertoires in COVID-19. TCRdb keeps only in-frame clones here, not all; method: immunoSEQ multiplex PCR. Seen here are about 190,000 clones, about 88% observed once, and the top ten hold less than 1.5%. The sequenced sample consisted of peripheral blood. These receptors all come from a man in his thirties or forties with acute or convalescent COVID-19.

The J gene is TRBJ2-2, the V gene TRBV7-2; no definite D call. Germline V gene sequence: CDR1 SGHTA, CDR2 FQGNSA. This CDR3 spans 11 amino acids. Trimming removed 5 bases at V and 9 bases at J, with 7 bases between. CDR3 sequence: CASSPLRELFF. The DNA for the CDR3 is TGTGCCAGCAGCCCCCTCCGGGAGCTGTTTTTT.

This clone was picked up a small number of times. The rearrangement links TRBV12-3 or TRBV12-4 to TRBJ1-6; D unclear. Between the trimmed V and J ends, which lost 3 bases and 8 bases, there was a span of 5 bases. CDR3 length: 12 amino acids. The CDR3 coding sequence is TGTGCCAGCAGTTTCGGGGATTCACCCCTCCACTTT. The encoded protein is CASSFGDSPLHF.

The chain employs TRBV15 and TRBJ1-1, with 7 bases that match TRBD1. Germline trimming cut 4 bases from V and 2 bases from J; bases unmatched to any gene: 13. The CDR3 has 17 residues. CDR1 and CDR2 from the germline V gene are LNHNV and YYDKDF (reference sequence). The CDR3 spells CATSTRDRARGNTEAFF. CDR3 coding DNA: TGTGCCACCAGCACCCGAGACAGGGCGCGGGGCAACACTGAAGCTTTCTTT.

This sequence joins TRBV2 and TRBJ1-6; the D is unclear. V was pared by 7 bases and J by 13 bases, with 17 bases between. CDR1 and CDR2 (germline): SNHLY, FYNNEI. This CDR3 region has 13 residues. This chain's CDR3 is CASTLGLSFPLHF. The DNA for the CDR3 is TGTGCCAGCACCTTGGGCCTGTCTTTCCCCCTCCACTTT.

DNA of the CDR3: TGTGCCACCAGCAGAGGAGGGACAGCGTACACTGAAGCTTTCTTT. Protein: CATSRGGTAYTEAFF. The chain carries TRBV15 and TRBJ1-1; 7 bases line up with TRBD1. J gave up 3 bases and V 1 base, and 5 bases lay outside the gene matches. Per germline, CDR1 LNHNV and CDR2 YYDKDF (reference sequence). The length of the CDR3 is 15 residues.

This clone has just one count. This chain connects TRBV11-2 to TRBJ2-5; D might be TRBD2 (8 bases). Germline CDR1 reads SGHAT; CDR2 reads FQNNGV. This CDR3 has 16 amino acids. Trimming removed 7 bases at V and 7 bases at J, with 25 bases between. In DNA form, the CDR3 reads TGTGCCAGCATCCCACTCGGGAGGGGGCGTGAAGGGACCCAGTACTTC. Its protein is CASIPLGRGREGTQYF.

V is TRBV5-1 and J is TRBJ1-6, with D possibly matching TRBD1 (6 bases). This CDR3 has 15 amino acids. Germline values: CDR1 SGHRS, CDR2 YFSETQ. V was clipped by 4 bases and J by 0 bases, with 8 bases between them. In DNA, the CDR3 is TGCGCCAGCAGCCCGGACAGCTCCTATAATTCACCCCTCCACTTT. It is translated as CASSPDSSYNSPLHF. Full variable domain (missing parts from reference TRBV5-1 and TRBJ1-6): KAGVTQTPRYLIKTRGQQVTLSCSPISGHRSVSWYQQTPGQGLQFLFEYFSETQRNKGNFPGRFSGRQFSNSRSEMNVSTLELGDSALYLCASSPDSSYNSPLHFGNGTRLTVT.

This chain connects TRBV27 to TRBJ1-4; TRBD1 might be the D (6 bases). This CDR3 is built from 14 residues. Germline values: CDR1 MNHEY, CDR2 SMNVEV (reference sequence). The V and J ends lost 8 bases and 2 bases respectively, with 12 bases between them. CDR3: CASRGAQTNEKLFF. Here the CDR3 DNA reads TGTGCCAGCCGGGGGGCTCAGACTAATGAAAAACTGTTTTTT.

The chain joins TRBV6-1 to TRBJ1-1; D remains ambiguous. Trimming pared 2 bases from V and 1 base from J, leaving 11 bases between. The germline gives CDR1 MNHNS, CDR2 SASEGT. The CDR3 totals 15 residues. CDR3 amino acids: CASSENGYGNTEAFF. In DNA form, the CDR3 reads TGTGCCAGCAGTGAAAATGGTTACGGGAACACTGAAGCTTTCTTT.

The CDR3 DNA sequence: TGTGCCAGCAGAGCCGGGACAGGGAACACTGAAGCTTTCTTT. It specifies CASRAGTGNTEAFF. The chain employs TRBV6-5 and TRBJ1-1; 8 bases are a match to TRBD1. Per germline, CDR1 MNHEY and CDR2 SVGAGI. The CDR3 spans 14 residues. The trim removed 6 bases at V and 1 base at J, leaving 4 bases unmatched.

The CDR3 reads CASSASREVSTDTQYF. CDR3 in DNA: TGTGCCAGTAGTGCTAGCCGGGAGGTCAGCACAGATACGCAGTATTTT. The J gene is TRBJ2-3, the V gene TRBV19, with TRBD2 identical over 7 bases. V was pared by 5 bases and J by 0 bases, with 8 bases of the junction left unmatched. Germline-derived CDR1 and CDR2 are LNHDA and SQIVND (reference sequence). CDR3 size: 16 residues.

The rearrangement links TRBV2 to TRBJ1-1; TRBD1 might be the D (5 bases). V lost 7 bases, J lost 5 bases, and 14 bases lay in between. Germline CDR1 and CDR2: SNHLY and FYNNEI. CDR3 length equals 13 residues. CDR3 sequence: CASNREGKTEAFF. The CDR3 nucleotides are TGTGCCAGCAATAGGGAGGGGAAGACTGAAGCTTTCTTT. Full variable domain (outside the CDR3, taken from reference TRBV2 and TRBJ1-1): EPEVTQTPSHQVTQMGQEVILRCVPISNHLYFYWYRQILGQKVEFLVSFYNNEISEKSEIFDDQFSVERPDGSNFTLKIRSTKLEDSAMYFCASNREGKTEAFFGQGTRLTVV.

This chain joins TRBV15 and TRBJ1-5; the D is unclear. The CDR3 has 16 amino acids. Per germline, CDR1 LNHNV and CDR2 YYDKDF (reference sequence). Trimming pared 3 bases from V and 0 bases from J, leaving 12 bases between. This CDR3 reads CATSSFSAVSNQPQHF. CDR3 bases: TGTGCCACCAGCAGCTTCTCCGCAGTTAGCAATCAGCCCCAGCATTTT.

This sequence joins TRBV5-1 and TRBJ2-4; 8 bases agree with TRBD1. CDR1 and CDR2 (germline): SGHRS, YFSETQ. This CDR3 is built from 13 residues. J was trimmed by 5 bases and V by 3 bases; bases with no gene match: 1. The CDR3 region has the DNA TGCGCCAGCAGCTGGGGACAGGAAAACATTCAGTACTTC. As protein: CASSWGQENIQYF. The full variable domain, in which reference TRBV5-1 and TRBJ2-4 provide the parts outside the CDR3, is KAGVTQTPRYLIKTRGQQVTLSCSPISGHRSVSWYQQTPGQGLQFLFEYFSETQRNKGNFPGRFSGRQFSNSRSEMNVSTLELGDSALYLCASSWGQENIQYFGAGTRLSVL.

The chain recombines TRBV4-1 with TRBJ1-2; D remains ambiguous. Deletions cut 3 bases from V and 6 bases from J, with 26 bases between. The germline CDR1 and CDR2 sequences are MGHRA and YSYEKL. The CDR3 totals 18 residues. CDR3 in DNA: TGCGCCAGCAGCCACCAAGTGTATCCCGTTAGGGAGGCTCATGGCTACACCTTC. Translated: CASSHQVYPVREAHGYTF.

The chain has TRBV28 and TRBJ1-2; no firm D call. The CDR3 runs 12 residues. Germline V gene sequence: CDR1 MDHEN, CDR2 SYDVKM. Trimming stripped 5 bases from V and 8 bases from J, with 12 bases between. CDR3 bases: TGTGCCAGCAGTCCGACAAGATACGGCTACACCTTC. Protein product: CASSPTRYGYTF.

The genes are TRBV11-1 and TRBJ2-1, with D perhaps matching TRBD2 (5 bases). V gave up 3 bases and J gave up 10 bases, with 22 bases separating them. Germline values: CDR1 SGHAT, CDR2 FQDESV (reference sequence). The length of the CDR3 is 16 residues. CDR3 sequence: CASSLVWAGGSGEQFF. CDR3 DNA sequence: TGTGCCAGCAGCTTGGTTTGGGCGGGCGGCTCGGGAGAGCAGTTCTTC.

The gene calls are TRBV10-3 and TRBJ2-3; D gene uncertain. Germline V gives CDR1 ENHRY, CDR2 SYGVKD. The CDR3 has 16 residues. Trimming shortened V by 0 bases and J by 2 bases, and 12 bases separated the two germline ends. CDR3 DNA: TGTGCCATCAGTGAGTCGAACAGAAAGAACACAGATACGCAGTATTTT. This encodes CAISESNRKNTDTQYF.

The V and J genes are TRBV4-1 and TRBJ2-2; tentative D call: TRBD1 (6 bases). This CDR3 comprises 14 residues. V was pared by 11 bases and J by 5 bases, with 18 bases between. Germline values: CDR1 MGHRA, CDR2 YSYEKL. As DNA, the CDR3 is TGCGCCTCAGAATTACAGGGAGCTACCGGGGAGCTGTTTTTT. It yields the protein CASELQGATGELFF.

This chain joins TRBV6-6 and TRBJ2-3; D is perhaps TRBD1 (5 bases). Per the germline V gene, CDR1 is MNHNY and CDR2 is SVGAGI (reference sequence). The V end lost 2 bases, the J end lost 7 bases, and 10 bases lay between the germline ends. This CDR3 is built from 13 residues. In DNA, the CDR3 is TGTGCCAGCAGTTACCCAGGGTCTAATACGCAGTATTTT. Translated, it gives CASSYPGSNTQYF.

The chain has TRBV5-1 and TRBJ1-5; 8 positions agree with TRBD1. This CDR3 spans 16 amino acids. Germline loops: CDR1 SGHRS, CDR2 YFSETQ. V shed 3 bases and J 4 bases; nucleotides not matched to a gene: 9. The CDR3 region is CASSSGLTGDNQPQHF. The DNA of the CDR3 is TGCGCCAGCAGCTCGGGTCTGACAGGGGATAATCAGCCCCAGCATTTT.

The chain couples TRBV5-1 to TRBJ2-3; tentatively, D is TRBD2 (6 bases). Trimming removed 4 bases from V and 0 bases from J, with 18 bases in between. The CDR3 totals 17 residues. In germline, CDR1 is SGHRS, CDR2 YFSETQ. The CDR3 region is CASSPRVGGASTDTQYF. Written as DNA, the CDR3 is TGCGCCAGCAGCCCCCGGGTCGGCGGGGCTAGCACAGATACGCAGTATTTT.

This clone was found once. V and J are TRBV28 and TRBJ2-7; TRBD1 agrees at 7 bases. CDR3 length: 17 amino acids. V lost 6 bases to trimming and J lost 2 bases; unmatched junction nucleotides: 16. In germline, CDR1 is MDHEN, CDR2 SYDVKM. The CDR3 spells CASSGVTGVNGAYEQYF. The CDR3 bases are TGTGCCAGCAGCGGAGTAACAGGGGTCAATGGGGCCTACGAGCAGTACTTC.

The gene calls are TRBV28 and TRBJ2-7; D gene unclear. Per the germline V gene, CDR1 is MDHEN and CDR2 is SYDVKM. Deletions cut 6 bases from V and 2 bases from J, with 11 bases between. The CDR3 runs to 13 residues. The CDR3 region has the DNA TGTGCCAGCAGCCCGACACCCACCTACGAGCAGTACTTC. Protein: CASSPTPTYEQYF. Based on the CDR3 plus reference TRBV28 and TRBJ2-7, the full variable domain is DVKVTQSSRYLVKRTGEKVFLECVQDMDHENMFWYRQDPGLGLRLIYFSYDVKMKEKGDIPEGYSVSREKKERFSLILESASTNQTSMYLCASSPTPTYEQYFGPGTRLTVT.

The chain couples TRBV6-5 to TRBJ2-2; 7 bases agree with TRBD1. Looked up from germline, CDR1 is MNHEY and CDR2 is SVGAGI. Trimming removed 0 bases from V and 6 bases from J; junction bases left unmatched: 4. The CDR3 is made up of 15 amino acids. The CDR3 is CASSYSLTGAGELFF. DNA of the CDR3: TGTGCCAGCAGTTACTCGCTAACAGGGGCCGGGGAGCTGTTTTTT.

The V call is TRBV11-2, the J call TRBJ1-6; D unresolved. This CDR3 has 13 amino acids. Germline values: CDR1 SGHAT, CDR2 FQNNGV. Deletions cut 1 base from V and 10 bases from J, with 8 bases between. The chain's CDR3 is CASSLVSPSPLHF. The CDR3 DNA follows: TGTGCCAGCAGCTTAGTGAGCCCCTCACCCCTCCACTTT.

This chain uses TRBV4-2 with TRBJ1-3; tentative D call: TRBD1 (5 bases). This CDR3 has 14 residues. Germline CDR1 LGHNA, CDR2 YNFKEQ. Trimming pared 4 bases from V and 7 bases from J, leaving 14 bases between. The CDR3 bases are TGTGCCAGCAGCCGGGTGGCGGAGGGGAACACCATATATTTT. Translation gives CASSRVAEGNTIYF.